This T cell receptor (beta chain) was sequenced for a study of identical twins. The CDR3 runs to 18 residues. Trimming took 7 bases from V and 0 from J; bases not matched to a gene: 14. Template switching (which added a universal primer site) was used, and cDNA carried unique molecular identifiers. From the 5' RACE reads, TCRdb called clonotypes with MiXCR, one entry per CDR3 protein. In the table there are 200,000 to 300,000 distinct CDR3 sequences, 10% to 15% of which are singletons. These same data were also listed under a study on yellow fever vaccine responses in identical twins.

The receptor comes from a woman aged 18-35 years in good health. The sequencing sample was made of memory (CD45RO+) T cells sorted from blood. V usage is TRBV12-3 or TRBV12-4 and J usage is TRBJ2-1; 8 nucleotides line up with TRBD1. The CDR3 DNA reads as TGTGCCAGCACCCCCGGGGACAGGTCCTCCAGCTCCTACAATGAGCAGTTCTTC. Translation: CASTPGDRSSSSYNEQFF.